A single sample is the source of the 8 T cell receptor beta chains below, sequenced in a study of cytomegalovirus exposure and HLA in healthy donors. PCR was performed using 60 Vbeta and 13 Jbeta primers. The assay was immunoSEQ multiplex PCR, and TCRdb's table has in-frame clones only and misses some. Found here are more than 50,000 clones, about two thirds of them singletons; the top ten hold about 22%. Sequenced material: PBMCs. Receptors originate from a woman aged 45-59 years in good health and CMV-seropositive.

This clone appeared a single time. V usage is TRBV5-1 and J usage is TRBJ2-7, with 7 nucleotides matching TRBD1. Germline assignment: CDR1 SGHRS and CDR2 YFSETQ. This CDR3 contains 11 residues. The V segment lost 4 bases and the J segment 7 bases; nucleotides outside the gene matches: 2. CDR3 protein: CASSLQGEQYF. The CDR3 coding sequence is TGCGCCAGCAGCCTACAGGGGGAGCAGTACTTC.

V and J are TRBV7-6 and TRBJ1-4, with D possibly TRBD1 on 6 matching bases. Germline CDR1 reads SGHVS; CDR2 reads FNYEAQ. This CDR3 has 15 amino acids. V lost 3 bases and J 4 bases, leaving 12 bases between the germline ends. The CDR3 DNA sequence: TGTGCCAGCAGCTTTTCGGACAGCGATAATGAAAAACTGTTTTTT. This sequence encodes CASSFSDSDNEKLFF.

This clone was counted a single time. The V call is TRBV7-3, the J call TRBJ2-1; weak D call: TRBD2 (6 bases). The CDR3 extends over 15 amino acids. The V gene lost 5 bases and the J gene lost 11 bases, with 22 bases spanning the gap. Per the germline V gene, CDR1 is SGHTA and CDR2 is FQGTGA. CDR3 amino acids: CASSGGKGIGAKQFF. CDR3 in DNA: TGTGCCAGCAGCGGCGGGAAAGGGATCGGGGCAAAGCAGTTCTTC.

V is TRBV6-4 and J is TRBJ1-2; a weak D match, TRBD1 (5 bases). The V end was cut by 6 bases, the J end by 5 bases, with 13 bases between. This CDR3 is built from 13 residues. Germline CDR1 is MRHNA and CDR2 is SNTAGT. The CDR3 DNA sequence: TGTGCCAGCAGGAATGGGGCCGGGTATGGCTACACCTTC. It is translated as CASRNGAGYGYTF.

The chain links TRBV11-2 to TRBJ2-7, with TRBD1 identical over 7 bases. This CDR3 is built from 14 residues. V shed 2 bases, J shed 1 base, and the junction held 2 bases outside the gene matches. The germline gives CDR1 SGHAT, CDR2 FQNNGV. The CDR3 region has the DNA TGTGCCAGCAGCTTAACGGACAGGTCCTACGAGCAGTACTTC. Translation: CASSLTDRSYEQYF.

The rearrangement uses TRBV5-5 and TRBJ2-7, with TRBD1 identical over 9 bases. CDR1 is SGHKS, CDR2 YYEKEE, per germline (reference sequence). J was trimmed by 5 bases and V by 2 bases; bases with no gene match: 8. The CDR3 is 15 amino acids. CDR3 sequence reads: CASSFLGQGTDEQYF. The CDR3 nucleotides are TGTGCCAGCAGCTTTCTAGGACAGGGGACCGACGAGCAGTACTTC.

The chain has TRBV18 and TRBJ2-5; 8 nucleotides agree with TRBD1. Germline V gives CDR1 KGHSH, CDR2 LQKENI. V lost 1 base, J lost 1 base, and 8 bases stayed unmatched. This CDR3 spans 17 amino acids. The CDR3 DNA follows: TGTGCCAGCTCACCACTGGGACAGGTGGCATCCCAAGAGACCCAGTACTTC. Translation gives CASSPLGQVASQETQYF.

This rearrangement joins TRBV19 to TRBJ2-7; 9 nucleotides match TRBD1. V dropped 5 bases and J dropped 5; count of bases not matched to a gene: 7. Germline-derived CDR1 and CDR2 are LNHDA and SQIVND (reference sequence). This CDR3 contains 14 residues. The CDR3 DNA sequence: TGTGCCAGTAGTTTGCGGGGACAGGGTGACGAGCAGTACTTC. Residues: CASSLRGQGDEQYF.